This T cell receptor beta chain was recorded in a study of blood T cells in healthy people across ages. The sample, roughly 9.5 milliliters of peripheral blood, was drawn from each donor. Total RNA, at least 5.5 micrograms per sample, came from PBMCs. Sample-barcoded 5' priming and a J-beta primer mix drove a second PCR of 7 to 11 cycles. Using its own MiXCR run on the 5' RACE reads, TCRdb lists one record per CDR3 protein. The table records 550,000 to 600,000 distinct CDR3 sequences, around 50% of them present only once. This CDR3 is 13 amino acids long. V was trimmed by 4 bases and J by 8 bases, leaving 12 bases between them. Per the germline V gene, CDR1 is MNHEY and CDR2 is SVGEGT. The sample holds a few counts of this clonotype.

This receptor was obtained from a man older than 75 in good health. The chain employs TRBV6-2 or TRBV6-3 and TRBJ2-1, with TRBD1 as a possible D gene (6 bases). Sample: blood. This CDR3 is CASSFLTGHEQFF. The DNA for the CDR3 is TGTGCCAGCAGTTTCCTCACAGGGCATGAGCAGTTCTTC.